The 25 T cell receptor beta chains presented below share a single source sample, sequenced in a study of cytomegalovirus exposure and HLA in healthy donors. The PCR employed 60 Vbeta primers together with 13 Jbeta primers. Measured with immunoSEQ multiplex PCR; TCRdb has only the in-frame clones, and not every one. The repertoire includes approximately 78,000 clones, less than 85% of them detected once, and 2.4% sits in the top ten. The specimen sequenced was PBMCs. The origin of the receptors is a woman aged 50 to 60 in good health and CMV-seronegative.

The chain employs TRBV13 and TRBJ2-2, with D tentatively TRBD2 (5 bases). Trimming removed 7 bases from V and 1 base from J, with 13 bases in between. The CDR3 extends over 15 amino acids. The germline V gene encodes CDR1 PRHDT and CDR2 FYEKMQ (reference sequence). The CDR3, as DNA: TGTGCCAGCACCCCTCGGGAACAGAACACCGGGGAGCTGTTTTTT. Translation gives CASTPREQNTGELFF.

The table lists this clone with a count of one. The rearrangement uses TRBV4-1 and TRBJ2-3; 11 bases map to TRBD1. V trimming: 2 bases; J trimming: 6 bases; junction bases outside the gene matches: 7. Germline V gene data show CDR1 as MGHRA and CDR2 as YSYEKL. This CDR3 spans 16 amino acids. The DNA for the CDR3 is TGCGCCAGCAGCCAACTCGGACAGGGGGCAACCGATACGCAGTATTTT. Encoded protein: CASSQLGQGATDTQYF.

The rearrangement links TRBV5-1 to TRBJ2-3; no clear D gene. Trimming took off 2 bases at V and 6 bases at J, with 4 bases between the two ends. Germline lookup yields CDR1 SGHRS and CDR2 YFSETQ. The CDR3 consists of 11 residues. Here the CDR3 DNA reads TGCGCCAGCAGCTTTCGGGATACGCAGTATTTT. It codes for CASSFRDTQYF. The variable domain in full, completed from reference TRBV5-1 and TRBJ2-3, reads KAGVTQTPRYLIKTRGQQVTLSCSPISGHRSVSWYQQTPGQGLQFLFEYFSETQRNKGNFPGRFSGRQFSNSRSEMNVSTLELGDSALYLCASSFRDTQYFGPGTRLTVL.

The genes are TRBV10-3 and TRBJ1-1; D is perhaps TRBD1 (6 bases). The CDR3 contains 14 residues. The V end was cut by 3 bases, the J end by 1 base, with 9 bases between. Germline V gene lookup returns CDR1 ENHRY and CDR2 SYGVKD. CDR3 bases: TGTGCCATCAGTGAACAGGGAGCGAACACTGAAGCTTTCTTT. Protein sequence: CAISEQGANTEAFF.

The chain uses TRBV28 and TRBJ1-3, with a possible D match to TRBD1 (6 bases). The CDR3 totals 17 residues. Trimming pared 2 bases from V and 4 bases from J, leaving 18 bases between. Germline loops: CDR1 MDHEN, CDR2 SYDVKM. The CDR3 DNA sequence: TGTGCCAGCAGTTTACGGAAGACCGGGACACTCGGAAACACCATATATTTT. It is translated as CASSLRKTGTLGNTIYF.

The chain links TRBV28 to TRBJ2-2; 8 bases fit TRBD1. Unmatched junction bases numbered 5, after V lost 4 bases and J lost 4 bases. Germline V lookup: CDR1 MDHEN, CDR2 SYDVKM. CDR3 length equals 15 residues. CDR3 sequence: CASSSDRVSTGELFF. In nucleotides, the CDR3 is TGTGCCAGCAGTTCGGACAGGGTTAGCACCGGGGAGCTGTTTTTT.

V and J are TRBV4-3 and TRBJ1-2; tentatively, D is TRBD1 (5 bases). CDR1 is LGHNA and CDR2 is YSLEER in the germline V gene. The CDR3 totals 14 residues. V was trimmed by 0 bases and J by 3 bases, leaving 8 bases between them. As DNA, the CDR3 is TGCGCCAGCAGCCAAGAAATAGGGGACTATGGCTACACCTTC. Its protein product is CASSQEIGDYGYTF.

Here the CDR3 DNA reads TGTGCTAGTGGTTTGGTCTCTGGCAGGGCAATCACACCCCTCCACTTT. This gives the protein CASGLVSGRAITPLHF. The chain is built from TRBV12-5 and TRBJ1-6, with D possibly TRBD1 on 5 matching bases. The CDR3 covers 16 residues. The germline gives CDR1 LGHNT, CDR2 FRNRAP. V lost 0 bases and J lost 11, with 17 bases in between.

The chain has TRBV2 and TRBJ1-1; 8 bases are a match to TRBD1. Trimming at V came to 6 bases and at J to 4 bases, leaving 10 bases not matched to a gene. Germline CDR1 reads SNHLY; CDR2 reads FYNNEI. This CDR3 has 15 residues. The CDR3 nucleotides are TGTGCCAGCAGCACAGGGGGATTGGGTGGCACTGAAGCTTTCTTT. As protein: CASSTGGLGGTEAFF.

This chain's CDR3 is CASSPGLAGDNEQFF. The DNA for the CDR3 is TGTGCCAGCAGCCCGGGACTAGCGGGGGACAATGAGCAGTTCTTC. The chain carries TRBV21-1 and TRBJ2-1; TRBD2 reflects the table's D call only, with no check against the DNA. TRBV21-1 corresponds to a pseudogene. The length of the CDR3 is 15 residues.

This chain uses TRBV28 with TRBJ1-2, with 7 bases aligning to TRBD1. Germline loops: CDR1 MDHEN, CDR2 SYDVKM. This CDR3 has 16 residues. With 5 bases clipped from V and 4 bases from J, the junction kept 13 bases outside the gene matches. The CDR3 reads CASSGGIGGLGYGYTF. In DNA form, the CDR3 reads TGTGCCAGCAGTGGGGGAATAGGGGGCCTCGGCTATGGCTACACCTTC.

This chain uses TRBV2 with TRBJ2-7; TRBD1 is a possible D gene (5 bases). CDR3 length equals 15 residues. Trimming left V 4 bases short and J 1 base short, with 14 bases between. From germline, CDR1 is SNHLY and CDR2 FYNNEI. The chain's CDR3 is CASSVVGHGSYEQYF. The DNA for the CDR3 is TGTGCCAGCAGTGTGGTGGGGCATGGGTCCTACGAGCAGTACTTC.

The V and J genes are TRBV6-5 and TRBJ1-6; D not certain. Germline V CDR1 and CDR2: MNHEY, SVGAGI. V lost 6 bases, J lost 13 bases, and 13 bases lay in between. The CDR3 runs 12 residues. The CDR3 reads CASRPGRGPLHF. The CDR3 nucleotides read TGTGCCAGCAGGCCCGGTCGAGGGCCCCTCCACTTT.

The rearrangement joins TRBV6-5 to TRBJ2-6; D not resolved. The CDR3 is made up of 15 amino acids. Trimming took off 7 bases at V and 0 bases at J, with 10 bases between the two ends. CDR1 and CDR2 from the germline V gene are MNHEY and SVGAGI. CDR3 in amino acids: CASTTSVSGANVLTF. CDR3 in DNA: TGTGCCAGCACCACCTCGGTCTCTGGGGCCAACGTCCTGACTTTC.

The table lists this clone with a few counts. The chain recombines TRBV2 with TRBJ1-6, with TRBD1 identical over 7 bases. The V and J ends lost 3 bases and 6 bases, in that order; junction bases with no gene match: 2. This CDR3 region has 14 residues. CDR1 and CDR2 (germline): SNHLY, FYNNEI. The CDR3 coding sequence is TGTGCCAGCAGTGATGGGACAGTTAATTCACCCCTCCACTTT. It is translated as CASSDGTVNSPLHF.

Only one count was recorded for this clone. The chain joins TRBV5-1 to TRBJ2-5; D is unclear. The CDR3 has 14 amino acids. The V and J ends lost 0 bases and 1 base respectively, with 7 bases between them. Germline V lookup: CDR1 SGHRS, CDR2 YFSETQ. The CDR3 DNA reads TGCGCCAGCAGCTTGGGTCAGTTCCAAGAGACCCAGTACTTC. Translating gives CASSLGQFQETQYF.

This clone was recorded only once. The chain links TRBV7-8 to TRBJ2-2; D remains ambiguous. This CDR3 spans 12 amino acids. CDR1 is SGHVS and CDR2 is FQNEAQ in the germline V gene. The ends were cut back, 5 bases at V and 3 bases at J, with 4 bases in the middle. The CDR3 DNA reads as TGTGCCAGCAGCCGCGACACCGGGGAGCTGTTTTTT. It yields the protein CASSRDTGELFF.

The chain couples TRBV18 to TRBJ2-2, with 7 bases matching TRBD1. Germline CDR1 reads KGHSH; CDR2 reads LQKENI. V trimming: 2 bases; J trimming: 0 bases; junction bases outside the gene matches: 3. CDR3 size: 16 residues. The CDR3 nucleotides read TGTGCCAGCTCACCAAGAGACAGGGCGAACACCGGGGAGCTGTTTTTT. As protein: CASSPRDRANTGELFF. The full variable domain, with the rest looked up from reference TRBV18 and TRBJ2-2, is NAGVMQNPRHLVRRRGQEARLRCSPMKGHSHVYWYRQLPEEGLKFMVYLQKENIIDESGMPKERFSAEFPKEGPSILRIQQVVRGDSAAYFCASSPRDRANTGELFFGEGSRLTVL.

The V call is TRBV7-2, the J call TRBJ2-3, with 7 nucleotides matching TRBD2. This CDR3 contains 14 residues. CDR1 is SGHTA, CDR2 FQGNSA, per germline. The V gene end was trimmed by 4 bases and the J gene end by 0 bases; junction bases not matched to a gene: 1. CDR3 loop: CASSWGGSTDTQYF. CDR3 nucleotides: TGTGCCAGCAGCTGGGGGGGGAGCACAGATACGCAGTATTTT.

V and J are TRBV30 and TRBJ2-1; weak D call: TRBD1 (6 bases). V lost 5 bases and J lost 0, with 11 bases in between. From germline, CDR1 is GTSNPN and CDR2 SVGIG (reference sequence). This CDR3 is 14 amino acids long. CDR3 DNA sequence: TGTGCCTGGGTGACAGGAAGCTCCTACAATGAGCAGTTCTTC. It encodes CAWVTGSSYNEQFF.

The chain employs TRBV6-5 and TRBJ2-1; 7 nucleotides align to TRBD1. The germline V gene encodes CDR1 MNHEY and CDR2 SVGAGI. The CDR3 covers 14 residues. J was trimmed by 10 bases and V by 6 bases; bases with no gene match: 12. CDR3 protein: CASSRQGVGWEQFF. The CDR3, as DNA: TGTGCCAGCAGCCGCCAGGGGGTAGGATGGGAGCAGTTCTTC.

The rearrangement uses TRBV4-2 and TRBJ2-7; 9 nucleotides align to TRBD2. This CDR3 spans 16 amino acids. J lost 4 bases, V lost 0 bases, and 7 bases had no gene match. CDR1 is LGHNA, CDR2 YNFKEQ, per germline. CDR3 in DNA: TGTGCCAGCAGCCAAGAAGCCCTAGCGGGGAATTACGAGCAGTACTTC. This translates into CASSQEALAGNYEQYF.

This chain joins TRBV5-6 and TRBJ1-2; maybe TRBD1 (5 bases). The V gene lost 2 bases and the J gene lost 2 bases, with 16 bases spanning the gap. Germline CDR1 SGHDT, CDR2 YYEEEE. The CDR3 is 16 residues long. CDR3 sequence (DNA): TGTGCCAGCAGCTTTGGACCCACACAGGTGAACTATGGCTACACCTTC. Translating gives CASSFGPTQVNYGYTF.

The CDR3, as DNA: TGTGCCAGCGGGGGGGTGTCACCCCTCCACTTT. This sequence encodes CASGGVSPLHF. The rearrangement joins TRBV6-5 to TRBJ1-6, with D perhaps TRBD1 (5 bases). V lost 8 bases and J lost 10, with 9 bases in between. Germline V gives CDR1 MNHEY, CDR2 SVGAGI. CDR3 size: 11 residues.

The chain combines TRBV19 with TRBJ1-6; D is unclear. V was trimmed by 10 bases and J by 5 bases, leaving 15 bases between them. CDR1 is LNHDA, CDR2 SQIVND, per germline (reference sequence). The CDR3 spans 14 residues. The CDR3 DNA reads TGTGCCACCCAGCCAGAGGGTCATAATTCACCCCTCCACTTT. Protein product: CATQPEGHNSPLHF.